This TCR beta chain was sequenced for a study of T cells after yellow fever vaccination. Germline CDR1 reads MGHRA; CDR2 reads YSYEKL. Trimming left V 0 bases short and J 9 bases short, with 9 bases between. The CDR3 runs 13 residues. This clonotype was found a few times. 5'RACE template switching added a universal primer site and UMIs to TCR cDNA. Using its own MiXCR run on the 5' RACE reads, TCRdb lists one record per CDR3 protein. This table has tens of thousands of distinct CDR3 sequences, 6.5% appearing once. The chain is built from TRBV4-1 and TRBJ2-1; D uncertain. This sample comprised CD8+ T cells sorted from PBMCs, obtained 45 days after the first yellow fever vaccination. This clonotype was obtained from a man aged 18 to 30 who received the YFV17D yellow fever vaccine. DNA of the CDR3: TGCGCCAGCAGCCAAGAGGGCTTTACTGAGCAGTTCTTC. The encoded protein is CASSQEGFTEQFF.